The rows below give T cell receptor beta chains drawn from one sample of a study of CD8+ T cells in alopecia areata. Repertoires were generated with immunoSEQ multiplex PCR, while TCRdb's copy carries only in-frame clones and drops some. The sample records approximately 150,000 clones, less than 80% being singletons. The input for sequencing was CD4+ T cells sorted from blood, taken at week 24, from a patient treated with tofacitinib. All receptors derive from a human donor with alopecia areata. Both conserved end residues are part of each CDR3. A D gene is named only where the DNA matches it firmly. The listing skips clone size in some rows; elsewhere it reads once, few, many or a size class.

D,V,J,size,CDR3,DNA
-,TRBV5-1,TRBJ2-3,-,CASSLQGGRQDTQYF,TGCGCCAGCAGCTTGCAGGGCGGGCGGCAAGATACGCAGTATTTT
-,TRBV7-9,TRBJ2-1,-,CASSPSLRTNEQFF,TGTGCCAGCAGCCCCTCCTTAAGGACCAATGAGCAGTTCTTC
TRBD2,TRBV5-1,TRBJ2-3,-,CASSLDSGGRTDTQYF,TGCGCCAGCAGCCTCGATAGCGGGGGAAGGACAGATACGCAGTATTTT
-,TRBV5-1,TRBJ2-7,-,CASRGSTYEQYF,TGCGCCAGCAGGGGTAGCACCTACGAGCAGTACTTC
-,TRBV11-1,TRBJ1-3,few,CASSRLQGAGNTIYF,TGTGCCAGCAGCCGTCTACAGGGAGCAGGAAACACCATATATTTT
-,TRBV29-1,TRBJ2-2,-,CSVVTRHTGELFF,TGCAGCGTTGTTACCCGACACACCGGGGAGCTGTTTTTT
-,TRBV19,TRBJ1-2,few,CASRLHGYTF,TGTGCCAGTAGATTGCATGGCTACACCTTC
-,TRBV7-9,TRBJ2-2,-,CASSLAVGVTGELFF,TGTGCCAGCAGCTTAGCGGTCGGGGTCACCGGGGAGCTGTTTTTT
-,TRBV4-1,TRBJ2-2,once,CASSQDLGSTGELFF,TGTGCCAGCAGCCAAGACTTGGGCAGCACCGGGGAGCTGTTTTTT
-,TRBV28,TRBJ1-5,-,CASRQTDRQPQHF,TGTGCCAGCAGGCAGACCGATCGGCAGCCCCAGCATTTT
-,TRBV30,TRBJ1-2,-,CAWSDLDRRANYGYTF,TGTGCCTGGAGTGACCTAGACAGGAGAGCTAACTATGGCTACACCTTC
-,TRBV18,TRBJ2-5,-,CASSPFGSETQYF,TGTGCCAGCTCACCATTCGGTAGCGAGACCCAGTACTTC
-,TRBV30,TRBJ2-2,few,CACHRDGSTGELFF,TGTGCCTGTCACAGGGATGGGAGCACCGGGGAGCTGTTTTTT
TRBD1,TRBV30,TRBJ2-1,-,CAWGQGKGVLDYNEQFF,TGTGCCTGGGGACAGGGAAAGGGGGTTTTGGACTACAATGAGCAGTTCTTC
-,TRBV11-2,TRBJ2-3,-,CASSSDVGTDTQYF,TGTGCCAGCAGCTCAGACGTCGGCACAGATACGCAGTATTTT
TRBD1,TRBV23-1,TRBJ1-6,-,CAGGQGWSPLHF,TGCGCCGGGGGACAGGGTTGGTCACCCCTCCACTTT
TRBD2,TRBV30,TRBJ2-5,-,CAWSAPPGGETQYF,TGTGCCTGGAGTGCACCCCCGGGGGGGGAGACCCAGTACTTC
-,TRBV19,TRBJ2-7,once,CASSLVEYEQYF,TGTGCCAGTAGTTTGGTGGAGTACGAGCAGTACTTC
-,TRBV27,TRBJ2-3,-,CASSLPQGTQYF,TGTGCCAGCAGTCTACCCCAGGGTACGCAGTATTTT
TRBD2,TRBV29-1,TRBJ2-1,-,CSVGGRGGSHEQFF,TGCAGCGTTGGAGGAAGGGGAGGGAGTCATGAGCAGTTCTTC
TRBD1,TRBV6-1,TRBJ2-5,-,CASSTGGARYF,TGTGCCAGCAGTACAGGGGGCGCGCGGTACTTC
TRBD2,TRBV7-7,TRBJ2-1,-,CASSRTSEYEQFF,TGTGCTAGCAGCCGGACTAGTGAGTATGAGCAGTTCTTC
-,TRBV4-1,TRBJ2-3,-,CASSRGSYTDTQYF,TGCGCCAGCAGCCGAGGAAGTTACACAGATACGCAGTATTTT
-,TRBV30,TRBJ1-3,few,CAWSPDAGGNTIYF,TGTGCCTGGAGTCCCGACGCCGGGGGCAACACCATATATTTT
-,TRBV4-2,TRBJ1-1,-,CASSQDYSNTEAFF,TGTGCCAGCAGCCAAGATTACTCGAACACTGAAGCTTTCTTT
-,TRBV29-1,TRBJ2-6,-,CSVGSSGANVLTF,TGCAGCGTTGGGAGCTCTGGGGCCAACGTCCTGACTTTC
TRBD1,TRBV23-1,TRBJ1-2,few,CASSQYVLDRVIGYGYTF,TGCGCCAGCAGTCAATACGTTCTGGACAGGGTGATTGGTTATGGCTACACCTTC
-,TRBV29-1,TRBJ2-7,few,CSVGQRSYEQYF,TGCAGCGTTGGACAGCGTTCCTACGAGCAGTACTTC
TRBD2,TRBV5-5,TRBJ2-5,-,CASSGGGQETQYF,TGTGCCAGCAGCGGCGGGGGCCAAGAGACCCAGTACTTC
TRBD1,TRBV27,TRBJ2-7,-,CASSLGQGGYEQYF,TGTGCCAGCAGTTTGGGACAGGGTGGGTACGAGCAGTACTTC
-,TRBV2,TRBJ2-5,medium-sized,CASSVGVETQYF,TGTGCCAGCAGTGTAGGAGTGGAGACCCAGTACTTC
-,TRBV27,TRBJ1-2,-,CASRTDINGYTF,TGTGCCAGCAGAACCGATATAAATGGCTACACCTTC
TRBD1,TRBV19,TRBJ2-3,-,CASSIAPTGSTDTQYF,TGTGCCAGTAGTATAGCCCCGACAGGGAGTACAGATACGCAGTATTTT
TRBD2,TRBV9,TRBJ2-6,-,CASSGLAGTLGANVLTF,TGTGCCAGCAGCGGACTAGCGGGGACTCTTGGGGCCAACGTCCTGACTTTC
-,TRBV29-1,TRBJ1-2,-,CSVEDGRPPLYGYTF,TGCAGCGTTGAAGATGGAAGGCCTCCTCTATATGGCTACACCTTC
-,TRBV4-1,TRBJ1-2,-,CASSQDLALGAGYTF,TGCGCCAGCAGCCAAGATCTGGCCTTAGGGGCTGGCTACACCTTC
TRBD2,TRBV7-9,TRBJ2-5,-,CASSSSSGGGETQYF,TGTGCCAGCAGCTCAAGCAGCGGGGGAGGTGAGACCCAGTACTTC
-,TRBV5-6,TRBJ1-6,-,CASSLAGGYNSPLHF,TGTGCCAGCAGCTTGGCAGGAGGTTATAATTCACCCCTCCACTTT
-,TRBV6-5,TRBJ2-7,few,CASGQGEGEQYF,TGTGCCAGCGGGCAGGGCGAGGGCGAGCAGTACTTC
-,TRBV23-1,TRBJ1-2,few,CASSQSYGYTF,TGCGCCAGCAGTCAATCCTATGGCTACACCTTC
-,TRBV5-1,TRBJ1-1,-,CASKSDTEAFF,TGCGCCAGCAAAAGTGACACTGAAGCTTTCTTT
-,TRBV5-6,TRBJ2-2,-,CASSAVGGDGELFF,TGTGCCAGCAGCGCCGTCGGGGGTGACGGGGAGCTGTTTTTT
TRBD1,TRBV2,TRBJ1-6,-,CASSVSQGVSPLHF,TGTGCCAGCAGTGTTAGTCAGGGGGTTTCACCCCTCCACTTT
-,TRBV13,TRBJ2-7,-,CASSQRGPGSYEQYF,TGTGCCAGCAGCCAACGGGGTCCCGGGTCCTACGAGCAGTACTTC
TRBD2,TRBV11-2,TRBJ2-3,few,CASSLEHAGGAGTQYF,TGTGCCAGCAGCTTAGAACACGCGGGGGGGGCTGGTACGCAGTATTTT
-,TRBV10-2,TRBJ1-2,-,CASSVGRSNYGYTF,TGCGCCAGCAGTGTAGGGCGGAGTAACTATGGCTACACCTTC
-,TRBV29-1,TRBJ1-2,-,CSVENRLIGYTF,TGCAGCGTTGAGAACAGACTGATCGGCTACACCTTC
-,TRBV20-1,TRBJ1-2,-,CSASSYGYTF,TGCAGTGCCTCGTCCTATGGCTACACCTTC
-,TRBV9,TRBJ2-7,-,CASSRESSYEQYF,TGTGCCAGCAGCCGGGAGAGCTCCTACGAGCAGTACTTC
TRBD1,TRBV5-6,TRBJ2-7,-,CASSLGQGVYEQYF,TGTGCCAGCAGTCTGGGACAGGGTGTGTACGAGCAGTACTTC
TRBD1,TRBV6-1,TRBJ1-5,-,CASSGTGGNQPQHF,TGTGCCAGCAGTGGGACAGGGGGCAATCAGCCCCAGCATTTT
TRBD2,TRBV7-2,TRBJ2-5,-,CASSGLAGGMTQYF,TGTGCCAGCAGCGGACTAGCGGGGGGGATGACCCAGTACTTC
-,TRBV30,TRBJ1-2,-,CARGAGINYGYTF,TGTGCACGGGGGGCAGGGATCAACTATGGCTACACCTTC